Following are 3 T cell receptor beta chains from one sample sequenced in a study of blood T cell repertoires in COVID-19. Data came from immunoSEQ multiplex PCR; TCRdb stores just in-frame clones and leaves some out. The table has 200,000 to 300,000 clones, around 87% seen once. The sequenced sample consisted of peripheral blood. These receptors were collected from a woman aged 45-65 years with acute or convalescent COVID-19.

This chain uses TRBV28 with TRBJ1-2; 7 nucleotides align to TRBD1. V shed 7 bases, J shed 7 bases, and the junction held 9 bases outside the gene matches. Per germline, CDR1 MDHEN and CDR2 SYDVKM. The CDR3 length is 13 residues. The CDR3 DNA reads TGTGCCAGCACAAAGACAGGGCTTCGTGGCTACACCTTC. Its protein is CASTKTGLRGYTF.

The CDR3 region has the DNA TGTGCCAGCAGAATCACAGGGGGCTCGGAGACCCAGTACTTC. Translated: CASRITGGSETQYF. The chain recombines TRBV6-5 with TRBJ2-5, with TRBD1 identical over 9 bases. The CDR3 spans 14 residues. With 6 bases clipped from V and 5 bases from J, the junction kept 7 bases outside the gene matches. Germline V gives CDR1 MNHEY, CDR2 SVGAGI.

The chain links TRBV10-3 to TRBJ2-5; perhaps TRBD2 as D (6 bases). The germline V gene encodes CDR1 ENHRY and CDR2 SYGVKD. Trimming removed 10 bases from V and 7 bases from J, with 19 bases in between. The CDR3 is 13 amino acids. CDR3 sequence reads: CATAPSVGGTQYF. The CDR3 DNA is TGTGCCACCGCCCCTAGCGTCGGCGGGACCCAGTACTTC.